The rows below give T cell receptor beta chains drawn from one sample of a study of T cells in Graves' hyperthyroidism and ophthalmopathy. TCRdb re-called the multiplex PCR reads through MiXCR, storing one row per CDR3 protein. The data show under 350,000 distinct CDR3 sequences, roughly 14% seen once. Sequencing used blood. Receptors were obtained from a woman aged 30 to 39 with Graves' hyperthyroidism that later progressed to Graves' ophthalmopathy. CDR3s include the opening cysteine and the closing phenylalanine or tryptophan. Each record gives: V gene, CDR3 length, D gene, J gene, CDR3 protein. D genes are given only for firm matches.

TRBV20-1	17	.	TRBJ2-1	CSARGLTGDPTYNEQFF
TRBV20-1	15	.	TRBJ2-7	CSARALGGGSGEQYF
TRBV4-2	11	.	TRBJ2-1	CASRDLNEQFF
TRBV28	14	.	TRBJ2-1	CASSVRGVGNEQFF
TRBV5-1	14	TRBD1	TRBJ1-4	CASSRTGNNEKLFF
TRBV6-2/TRBV6-3	14	.	TRBJ2-1	CASSPVAELDEQFF
TRBV24-1	13	.	TRBJ2-3	CATSVEDTDTQYF
TRBV10-3	13	.	TRBJ1-6	CAIGVQSNSPLHF
TRBV11-2	14	TRBD1	TRBJ1-1	CASSSLDRGNEAFF
TRBV6-1	18	TRBD2	TRBJ2-1	CASSDETSGLSSYNEQFF
TRBV3-1	15	.	TRBJ1-3	CASSQVSLGGNTIYF
TRBV27	14	TRBD1	TRBJ1-1	CASSPGQGSTEAFF
TRBV12-3/TRBV12-4	11	.	TRBJ1-1	CASSTGPEAFF
TRBV6-2/TRBV6-3	11	.	TRBJ2-3	CAIEGRDTQYF
TRBV5-1	11	.	TRBJ1-2	CASSLDNGYTF
TRBV28	15	.	TRBJ1-2	CASSTLRELNYGYTF
TRBV6-1	16	TRBD2	TRBJ2-1	CASRDATSGIGSEQFF
TRBV7-8	15	.	TRBJ2-3	CASSLGVRVKDTQYF
TRBV28	18	TRBD2	TRBJ2-6	CASSLAWTSYSGANVLTF
TRBV7-8	16	TRBD2	TRBJ2-2	CASSWEREGNTGELFF
TRBV12-3/TRBV12-4	17	.	TRBJ1-1	CASSLEGLGSGKTEAFF
TRBV19	13	TRBD1	TRBJ1-2	CASSNRQGYGYTF
TRBV29-1	14	TRBD2	TRBJ2-7	CSVVMSGKVDEQYF
TRBV7-3	14	.	TRBJ2-3	CASSLAPGPGEWYF
TRBV5-1	16	.	TRBJ1-1	CASSTQPGNQNTEAFF
TRBV5-8	15	.	TRBJ1-1	CASSLDGELNTEAFF
TRBV5-1	14	.	TRBJ2-5	CASSLRAYQETQYF
TRBV4-1	13	.	TRBJ2-7	CASGEAGTYEQYF
TRBV14	13	.	TRBJ2-5	CASSQDFADAQYF